The T cell receptor beta chain under discussion was sequenced for a study of human T cells and chemical hapten exposure (dated by TCRdb to 2020 to 2022). Concerning the study at large: For sensitization, 2% DPC in acetone was applied to a 2 cm by 2 cm area of upper inner arm skin. For TCR sequencing, blood came from about 29 alopecia patients at anywhere from one to four time points (pre-sensitization, 2, 6 and 24 weeks). Weekly therapeutic DPC doses were additionally applied to the scalp of patients throughout the approximately 24-week study period. Patch tests used Finn chambers with 0.01% DPC on the upper back, scored after 6 days by International Contact Dermatitis Research Group standards. The patient cohort, mostly female, included alopecia areata with under or over 50% scalp involvement, alopecia totalis and alopecia universalis. Blood was sampled from patients pre-sensitization (week 0) and at 2, 6 and about 24 weeks after DPC sensitization. Libraries were pooled for sequencing, and variation in per-sample TCR yields was attributed mainly to small differences in library volumes within the pool. In alopecia patients, the study followed how the peripheral blood TCR repertoire changed in vivo over primary and secondary sensitization to diphenylcyclopropenone (DPC), a hapten.

Explained via the paper, the time point label denotes: patch test 2, 6 weeks after DPC sensitization. Per the publication, the treatment or condition label means: therapeutic diphenylcyclopropenone sensitization with weekly scalp DPC. Blood at each patch-test visit was drawn before the patch test was applied. Eligible patients were aged 18 to 70, diagnosed with alopecia, deemed suitable for DPC therapy, and excluded if pregnant. Total RNA was isolated from unfractionated whole blood collected in Tempus Blood RNA tubes. The CDR3, cysteine through phenylalanine, is 17 amino acids long. The CDR3 DNA has 51 bases and is translated from base 1. Taken from the germline V gene, the CDR1 and CDR2 loops are MDHEN and SYDVKM. V is trimmed back by 3 bases and J by 5 bases, and the junction contains 10 bases that no gene match accounts for. Paper-wide results and their limitations: Repeated subsampling changed both the strength of the expansion versus patch-test correlation and the threshold at which that correlation became significant. Because all patients had alopecia, a presumed autoimmune disease, the immune response of the patients might differ from that of healthy individuals. Compared with pre-sensitization or healthy control sets, expanded TCRs formed significantly more large CDR3 similarity clusters, which is consistent with antigen-driven responses. No change with DPC sensitization was found in the number of TCRs above 1 in 1000 frequency, and no evidence of global repertoire structure alterations was found. The number of PT1 expanded TCRs positively correlated with patch test score, significant at thresholds 8, 16 and 32 but not 4.

The library was prepared using RACE. The sequencer listed for this sample is NextSeq 500. During library preparation, unique molecular identifiers were attached to individual cDNA molecules so that TCRs could be counted in a quantitative, reproducible way. From each blood RNA sample, both TCR alpha and TCR beta chains were sequenced. As for how the authors treated the data: The median number of TCRs per sample was approximately 96,000, ranging from about 20,000 to 690,600. The Decombinator software suite was used to annotate V, J and CDR3 in the TCR reads. For PS versus PT1 abundance plots, all samples were subsampled to the same number of TCRs (28,000). Expanded TCRs were defined as absent before sensitization and observed at least eight times at the 2-week time point. The public sequencing data were trimmed at Q25 with fastp and processed into clonotypes with MiXCR by TCRdb, which kept only in-frame beta chains. Entries are consolidated by CDR3 protein sequence, retaining the most common genes and DNA. These V and J calls derive from TCRdb rather than the authors' analysis. The sample table lists 330,000 or so distinct CDR3 sequences, roughly 6% of them with a count of one. About 5.6% of the sample is in the top ten clones.

Of note for this clonotype: The target of this receptor is not known. No much larger clone is present one base from it, and per-base qualities are unavailable.

The rearranged segments are TRBV28 and TRBJ2-5, with 12 bases in between that match TRBD2. The TCR originated in a woman aged 18-29 years with alopecia areata. Some clones in this sample may be carry-over from other donors' samples. The sequencing used whole blood, collected in connection with sensitization to the hapten diphenylcyclopropenone (DPC). In nucleotides, the sequence is TGTGCCAGCAGTTTTGGAGTGCTAGCGGGGGGGCTGGAGACCCAGTACTTC. This is translated as CASSFGVLAGGLETQYF.